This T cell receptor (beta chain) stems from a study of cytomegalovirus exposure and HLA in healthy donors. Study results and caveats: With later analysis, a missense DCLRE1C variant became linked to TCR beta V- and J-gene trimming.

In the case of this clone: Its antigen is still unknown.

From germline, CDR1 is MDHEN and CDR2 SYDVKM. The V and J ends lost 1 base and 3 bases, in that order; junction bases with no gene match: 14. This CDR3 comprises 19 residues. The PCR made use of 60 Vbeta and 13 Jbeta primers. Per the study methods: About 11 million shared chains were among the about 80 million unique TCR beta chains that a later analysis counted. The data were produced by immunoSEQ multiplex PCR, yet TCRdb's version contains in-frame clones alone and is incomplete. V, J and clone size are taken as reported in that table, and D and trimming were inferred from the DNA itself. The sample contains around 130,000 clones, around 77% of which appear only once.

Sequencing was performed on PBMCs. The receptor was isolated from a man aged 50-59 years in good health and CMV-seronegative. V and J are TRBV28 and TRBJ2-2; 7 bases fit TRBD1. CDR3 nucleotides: TGTGCCAGCAGTTTATTCGGGACAGTGGGGAGTGGGGACACCGGGGAGCTGTTTTTT. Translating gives CASSLFGTVGSGDTGELFF.